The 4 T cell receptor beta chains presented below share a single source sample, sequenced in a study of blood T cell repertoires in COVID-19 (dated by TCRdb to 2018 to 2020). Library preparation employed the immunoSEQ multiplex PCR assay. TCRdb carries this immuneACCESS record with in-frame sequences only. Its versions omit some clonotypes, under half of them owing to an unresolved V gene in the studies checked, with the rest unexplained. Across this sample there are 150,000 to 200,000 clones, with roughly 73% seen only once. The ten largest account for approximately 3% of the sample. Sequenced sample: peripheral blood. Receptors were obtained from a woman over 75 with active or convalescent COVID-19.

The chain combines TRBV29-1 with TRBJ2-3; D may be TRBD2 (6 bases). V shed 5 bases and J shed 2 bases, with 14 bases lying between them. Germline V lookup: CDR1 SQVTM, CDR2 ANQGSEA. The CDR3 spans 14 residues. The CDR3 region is CSVLLAGYTDTQYF. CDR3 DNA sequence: TGCAGCGTTCTTCTGGCGGGATACACAGATACGCAGTATTTT.

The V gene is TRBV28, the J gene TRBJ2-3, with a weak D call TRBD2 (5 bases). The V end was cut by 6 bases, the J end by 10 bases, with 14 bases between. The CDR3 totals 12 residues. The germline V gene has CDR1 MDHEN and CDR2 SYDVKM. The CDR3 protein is CASRRPGGAQYF. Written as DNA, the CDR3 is TGTGCCAGCAGACGACCCGGAGGAGCGCAGTATTTT.

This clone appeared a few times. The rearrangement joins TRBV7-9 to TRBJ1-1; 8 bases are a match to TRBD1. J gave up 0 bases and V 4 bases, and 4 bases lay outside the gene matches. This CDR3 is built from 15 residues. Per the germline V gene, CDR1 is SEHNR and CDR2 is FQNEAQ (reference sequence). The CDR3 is CASSSSTGVNTEAFF. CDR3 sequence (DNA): TGTGCCAGCAGCTCCTCGACAGGGGTGAACACTGAAGCTTTCTTT.

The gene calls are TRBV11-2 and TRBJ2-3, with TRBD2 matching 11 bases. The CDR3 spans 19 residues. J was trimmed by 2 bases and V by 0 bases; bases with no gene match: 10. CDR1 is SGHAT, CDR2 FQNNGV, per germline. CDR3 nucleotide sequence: TGTGCCAGCAGCTTAGACTCGGGGGCTAGCGGGGGGACCACAGATACGCAGTATTTT. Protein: CASSLDSGASGGTTDTQYF.